This TCR beta chain appears in the sequencing data of a study of T cell responses to AZD1222 COVID-19 vaccine. General study points: Reports say nearly half of spike-specific TCRs go after unmutated variant regions. The donor cohort was predominantly white British with a female majority, and clonal diversity may have been underestimated. Across the whole spike, CD4 TCRs peaked at regions 160-218 and 743-854. Following two doses of AZD1222, Spike-specific TCR breadth and depth rose.

As regards this clone: Its antigen is as yet unknown.

Sequencing was performed with immunoSEQ multiplex PCR; in TCRdb, only in-frame clones are kept and a portion is missing. The repertoire holds about 120,000 clones, around 94% seen once, with over 1.5% in the top ten. CDR3 size: 14 residues. V lost 5 bases and J lost 4, with 14 bases in between. The germline CDR1 and CDR2 sequences are MNHEY and SMNVEV (reference sequence). The chain couples TRBV27 to TRBJ1-2; D possibly corresponds to TRBD1 (5 bases). Sequencing used peripheral blood, obtained on day 0 of AZD1222 vaccination. This clonotype was obtained from an adult in good health. Here the CDR3 reads CASSLTQAVYGYTF. Here the CDR3 DNA reads TGTGCCAGCAGTCTGACACAGGCGGTCTATGGCTACACCTTC.